The sequence of this T cell receptor beta chain was determined in a study of lymphopenia after photon versus proton radiotherapy. Germline lookup yields CDR1 MNHEY and CDR2 SMNVEV (reference sequence). The CDR3 spans 20 residues. V lost 6 bases, J lost 0 bases, and 28 bases lay in between. Note on this clone: Its antigen is as yet unknown.

Clones were read by immunoSEQ multiplex PCR, and TCRdb kept only the in-frame ones, dropping some. The sample lists approximately 7,300 clones, 90% to 95% seen once, with under 2% in the top ten. Study results and caveats: Survival link was tested only in deceased patients; proton benefit remains a possibility. Post-nadir TCR diversity decline inversely tracked overall survival among those who died. Post-nadir diversity loss with photons came from oligoclonal expansion, particularly CD8+ Temra cells. Under photons, naive T cells and diversity fell while effector/memory populations rose.

This receptor was identified in a woman aged 45-65 years with cholangiocarcinoma. The chain carries TRBV27 and TRBJ2-3; D is possibly TRBD2 (6 bases). This specimen was peripheral blood, taken from a patient treated with photon-based radiotherapy. DNA of the CDR3: TGTGCCAGCAGGGGGTCCTCGGTTCGTCGGGGGTTTGAAAGCACAGATACGCAGTATTTT. Protein sequence: CASRGSSVRRGFESTDTQYF.